Following are 11 T cell receptor beta chains from one sample sequenced in a study of radiotherapy plus CTLA-4 blockade in lung cancer. Profiling relied on immunoSEQ multiplex PCR, and the TCRdb table lists in-frame clones only, not all of them. The sample includes 40,000 to 50,000 clones, more than 60% of them seen just once. Sequences were derived from peripheral blood, sampled from a patient treated with radiotherapy plus ipilimumab. The receptor source for this set is a human donor with non-small cell lung cancer who had stable disease on radiotherapy plus ipilimumab.

J is TRBJ2-7 and V is TRBV11-3; 9 bases are shared with TRBD1. This CDR3 is built from 16 residues. Germline V gene sequence: CDR1 SGHNT, CDR2 YENEEA. V lost 5 bases and J lost 5; bases outside the gene matches: 13. The CDR3 loop is CASSKQGAPRGHEQYF. The CDR3 region has the DNA TGTGCCAGCAGCAAACAGGGGGCCCCTCGAGGACACGAGCAGTACTTC.

The chain employs TRBV28 and TRBJ2-1; D unresolved. Germline V gives CDR1 MDHEN, CDR2 SYDVKM. The CDR3 spans 13 residues. Trimming removed 3 bases from V and 8 bases from J, with 11 bases in between. In DNA form, the CDR3 reads TGTGCCAGCAGTTTTCGACCTAGGCATGAGCAGTTCTTC. Translation: CASSFRPRHEQFF.

The CDR3 DNA reads TGTGCCAGCAGCTTAGGGACTAGCGGGGGGGGTTTACGCAACGAGCAGTACTTC. Translating it yields CASSLGTSGGGLRNEQYF. This sequence joins TRBV7-8 and TRBJ2-7; 15 nucleotides match TRBD2. J gave up 5 bases and V 1 base, and 9 bases lay outside the gene matches. CDR3 length equals 18 residues. From germline, CDR1 is SGHVS and CDR2 FQNEAQ.

The chain carries TRBV7-2 and TRBJ1-2; D is uncertain. This CDR3 contains 13 residues. Trimming shortened V by 2 bases and J by 7 bases, and 11 bases separated the two germline ends. From germline, CDR1 is SGHTA and CDR2 FQGNSA. The CDR3 DNA reads as TGTGCCAGCAGCTTATACGGGATGGGTGGCTACACCTTC. This gives the protein CASSLYGMGGYTF.

The V call is TRBV5-1, the J call TRBJ1-1; 7 bases are a match to TRBD1. V trimming: 5 bases; J trimming: 5 bases; junction bases outside the gene matches: 9. The CDR3 totals 14 residues. CDR1 and CDR2 from the germline V gene are SGHRS and YFSETQ. The CDR3 DNA follows: TGCGCCAGCAGATTTGGAGGGGGCAATACTGAAGCTTTCTTT. Protein: CASRFGGGNTEAFF.

The chain uses TRBV7-9 and TRBJ1-4, with D unclear. CDR1 is SEHNR, CDR2 FQNEAQ, per germline (reference sequence). The ends were cut back, 5 bases at V and 8 bases at J, with 15 bases in the middle. This CDR3 is 14 amino acids long. The CDR3 nucleotides read TGTGCCAGCAGCGGCATGGTGGCGGGGGAAAAACTGTTTTTT. This sequence encodes CASSGMVAGEKLFF.

This chain links TRBV27 with TRBJ1-3; possible D gene TRBD1, 5 bases. The CDR3 runs 14 residues. Germline V gene sequence: CDR1 MNHEY, CDR2 SMNVEV (reference sequence). Trimming stripped 6 bases from V and 2 bases from J, with 11 bases between. The CDR3 bases are TGTGCCAGCAGCGCAACGGGGGCTGGAAACACCATATATTTT. Its protein is CASSATGAGNTIYF.

The chain couples TRBV30 to TRBJ2-6, with TRBD2 as a possible D gene (6 bases). V lost 3 bases and J lost 0, with 24 bases in between. The CDR3 is 20 residues long. Germline V gives CDR1 GTSNPN, CDR2 SVGIG (reference sequence). In DNA, the CDR3 is TGTGCCTGGAGCGCCTGGACTCAACTATACGGGAGCTCTGGGGCCAACGTCCTGACTTTC. Encoded protein: CAWSAWTQLYGSSGANVLTF. Based on the CDR3 plus reference TRBV30 and TRBJ2-6, the full variable domain is SQTIHQWPATLVQPVGSPLSLECTVEGTSNPNLYWYRQAAGRGLQLLFYSVGIGQISSEVPQNLSASRPQDRQFILSSKKLLLSDSGFYLCAWSAWTQLYGSSGANVLTFGAGSRLTVL.

The chain is built from TRBV11-3 and TRBJ2-7; 9 bases agree with TRBD1. The CDR3 runs 14 residues. The germline CDR1 and CDR2 sequences are SGHNT and YENEEA. The V segment lost 5 bases and the J segment 4 bases; nucleotides outside the gene matches: 6. The CDR3, as DNA: TGTGCCAGCAGCCTAGGGGACAGGGCTTACGAGCAGTACTTC. It encodes CASSLGDRAYEQYF.

The V call is TRBV5-6, the J call TRBJ2-3; D is perhaps TRBD1 (5 bases). Germline CDR1 and CDR2: SGHDT and YYEEEE. Trimming took off 0 bases at V and 0 bases at J, with 8 bases between the two ends. The length of the CDR3 is 15 residues. The CDR3 DNA sequence: TGTGCCAGCAGCTTGGGGGGCTTTAGCACAGATACGCAGTATTTT. Encoded protein: CASSLGGFSTDTQYF.

The chain links TRBV7-9 to TRBJ2-1; D gene ambiguous. Germline CDR1 and CDR2: SEHNR and FQNEAQ (reference sequence). The CDR3 runs 14 residues. The V end lost 3 bases, the J end lost 3 bases, and 9 bases lay between the germline ends. The CDR3 loop reads CASSFMRDYNEQFF. The CDR3 nucleotides are TGTGCCAGCAGCTTCATGAGAGACTACAATGAGCAGTTCTTC.